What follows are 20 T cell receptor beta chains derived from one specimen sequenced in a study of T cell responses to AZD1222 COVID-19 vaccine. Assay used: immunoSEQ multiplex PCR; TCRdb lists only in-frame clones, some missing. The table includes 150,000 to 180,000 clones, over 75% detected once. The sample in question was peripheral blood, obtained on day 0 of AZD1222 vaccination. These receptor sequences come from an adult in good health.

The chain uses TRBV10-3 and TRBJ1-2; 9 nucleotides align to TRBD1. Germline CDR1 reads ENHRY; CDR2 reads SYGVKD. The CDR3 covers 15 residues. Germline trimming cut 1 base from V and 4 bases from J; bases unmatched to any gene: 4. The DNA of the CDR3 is TGTGCCATCAGTGAGTTGAGGACAGGGGCCTATGGCTACACCTTC. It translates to CAISELRTGAYGYTF.

The CDR3 nucleotides read TGCAGCGTAGCCCAGGGGGCCGGGAATCAGCCCCAGCATTTT. Translating gives CSVAQGAGNQPQHF. The chain recombines TRBV29-1 with TRBJ1-5; 8 bases map to TRBD1. Germline assignment: CDR1 SQVTM and CDR2 ANQGSEA. The CDR3 has 14 residues. V was clipped by 6 bases and J by 4 bases; unmatched bases: 8.

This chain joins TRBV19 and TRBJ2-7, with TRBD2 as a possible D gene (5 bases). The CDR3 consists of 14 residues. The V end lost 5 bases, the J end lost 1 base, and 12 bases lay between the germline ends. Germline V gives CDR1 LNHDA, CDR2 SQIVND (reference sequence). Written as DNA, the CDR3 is TGTGCCAGTAGTCGGACGGGGATTTCCTACGAGCAGTACTTC. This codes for CASSRTGISYEQYF.

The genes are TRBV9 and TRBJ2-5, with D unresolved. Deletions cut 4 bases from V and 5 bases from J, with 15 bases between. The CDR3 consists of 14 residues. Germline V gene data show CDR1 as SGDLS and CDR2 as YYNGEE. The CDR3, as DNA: TGTGCCAGCAGCTCATCCCCTGAAGGGGAGACCCAGTACTTC. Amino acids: CASSSSPEGETQYF.

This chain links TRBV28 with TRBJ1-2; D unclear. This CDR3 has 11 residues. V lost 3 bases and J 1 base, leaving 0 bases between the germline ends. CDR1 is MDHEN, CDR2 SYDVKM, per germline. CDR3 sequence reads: CASSFNYGYTF. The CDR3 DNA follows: TGTGCCAGCAGTTTTAACTATGGCTACACCTTC.

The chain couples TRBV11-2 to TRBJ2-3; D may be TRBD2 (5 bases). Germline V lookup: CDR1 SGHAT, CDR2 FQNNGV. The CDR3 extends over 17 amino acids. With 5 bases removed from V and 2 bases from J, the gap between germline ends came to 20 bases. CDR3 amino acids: CASSRPTRESSTDTQYF. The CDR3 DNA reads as TGTGCCAGCAGCCGACCCACACGGGAATCCTCCACAGATACGCAGTATTTT. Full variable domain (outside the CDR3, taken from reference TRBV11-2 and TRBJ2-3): EAGVAQSPRYKIIEKRQSVAFWCNPISGHATLYWYQQILGQGPKLLIQFQNNGVVDDSQLPKDRFSAERLKGVDSTLKIQPAKLEDSAVYLCASSRPTRESSTDTQYFGPGTRLTVL.

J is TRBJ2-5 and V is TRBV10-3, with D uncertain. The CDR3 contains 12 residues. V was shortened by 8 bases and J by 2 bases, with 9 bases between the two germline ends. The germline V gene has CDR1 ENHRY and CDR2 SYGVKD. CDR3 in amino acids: CAIGAQQETQYF. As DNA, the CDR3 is TGTGCCATCGGCGCACAGCAAGAGACCCAGTACTTC.

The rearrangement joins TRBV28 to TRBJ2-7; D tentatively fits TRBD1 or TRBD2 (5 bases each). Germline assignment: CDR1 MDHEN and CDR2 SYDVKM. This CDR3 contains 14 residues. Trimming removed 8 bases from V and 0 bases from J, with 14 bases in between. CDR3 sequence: CASASPGSSYEQYF. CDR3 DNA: TGTGCCAGCGCAAGCCCAGGGAGCTCCTACGAGCAGTACTTC. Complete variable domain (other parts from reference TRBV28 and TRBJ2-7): DVKVTQSSRYLVKRTGEKVFLECVQDMDHENMFWYRQDPGLGLRLIYFSYDVKMKEKGDIPEGYSVSREKKERFSLILESASTNQTSMYLCASASPGSSYEQYFGPGTRLTVT.

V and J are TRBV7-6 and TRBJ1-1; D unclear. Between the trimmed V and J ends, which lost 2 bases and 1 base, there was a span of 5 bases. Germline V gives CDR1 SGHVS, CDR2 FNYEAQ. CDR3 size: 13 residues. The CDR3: CASSLQENTEAFF. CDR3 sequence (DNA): TGTGCCAGCAGCTTACAGGAGAACACTGAAGCTTTCTTT.

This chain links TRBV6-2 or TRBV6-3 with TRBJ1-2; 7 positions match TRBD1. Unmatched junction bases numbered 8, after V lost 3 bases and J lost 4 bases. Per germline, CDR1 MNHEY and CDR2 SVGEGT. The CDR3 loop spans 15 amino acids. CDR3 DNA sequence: TGTGCCAGCAGTTATCTAGGGGGCGCTGGCTATGGCTACACCTTC. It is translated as CASSYLGGAGYGYTF.

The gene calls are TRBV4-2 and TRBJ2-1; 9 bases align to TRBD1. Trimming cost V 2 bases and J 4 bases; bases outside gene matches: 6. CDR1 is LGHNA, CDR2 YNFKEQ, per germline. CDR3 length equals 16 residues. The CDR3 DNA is TGTGCCAGCAGCCAATTCACAGGGGGCCCTTACAATGAGCAGTTCTTC. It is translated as CASSQFTGGPYNEQFF.

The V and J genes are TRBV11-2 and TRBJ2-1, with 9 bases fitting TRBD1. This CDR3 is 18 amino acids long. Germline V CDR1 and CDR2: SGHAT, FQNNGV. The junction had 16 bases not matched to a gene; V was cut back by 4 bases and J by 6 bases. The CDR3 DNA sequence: TGTGCCAGCAGCTCCCTGTCAACGACAGGGGGGGGCTTCAATGAGCAGTTCTTC. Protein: CASSSLSTTGGGFNEQFF.

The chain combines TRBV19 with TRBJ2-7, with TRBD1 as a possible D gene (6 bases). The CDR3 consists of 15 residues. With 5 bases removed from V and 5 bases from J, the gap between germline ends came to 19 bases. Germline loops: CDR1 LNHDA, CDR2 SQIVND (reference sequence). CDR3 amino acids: CASSGRTVFGNEQYF. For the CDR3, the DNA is TGTGCCAGTAGTGGCCGGACAGTTTTTGGGAACGAGCAGTACTTC.

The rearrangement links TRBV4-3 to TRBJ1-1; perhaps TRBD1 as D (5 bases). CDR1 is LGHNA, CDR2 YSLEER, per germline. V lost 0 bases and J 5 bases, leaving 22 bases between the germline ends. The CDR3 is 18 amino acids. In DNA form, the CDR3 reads TGCGCCAGCAGCCAAGATCCGAGGCAGGGCAATCTGGGGACTGAAGCTTTCTTT. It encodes CASSQDPRQGNLGTEAFF.

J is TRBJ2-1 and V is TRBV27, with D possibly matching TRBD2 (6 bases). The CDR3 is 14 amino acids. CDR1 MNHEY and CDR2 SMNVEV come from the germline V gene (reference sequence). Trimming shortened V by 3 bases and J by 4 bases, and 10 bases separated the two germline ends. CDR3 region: CASSFGGTYNEQFF. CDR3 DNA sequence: TGTGCCAGCAGTTTTGGGGGGACGTACAATGAGCAGTTCTTC.

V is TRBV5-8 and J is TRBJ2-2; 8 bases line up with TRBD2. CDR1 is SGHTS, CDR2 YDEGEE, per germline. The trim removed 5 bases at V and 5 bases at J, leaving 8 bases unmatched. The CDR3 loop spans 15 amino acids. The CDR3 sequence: CASRTREGHTGELFF. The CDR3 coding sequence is TGTGCCAGCAGGACACGGGAGGGCCATACCGGGGAGCTGTTTTTT. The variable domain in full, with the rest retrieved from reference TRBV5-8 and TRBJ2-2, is EAGVTQSPTHLIKTRGQQATLRCSPISGHTSVYWYQQALGLGLQFLLWYDEGEERNRGNFPPRFSGRQFPNYSSELNVNALELEDSALYLCASRTREGHTGELFFGEGSRLTVL.

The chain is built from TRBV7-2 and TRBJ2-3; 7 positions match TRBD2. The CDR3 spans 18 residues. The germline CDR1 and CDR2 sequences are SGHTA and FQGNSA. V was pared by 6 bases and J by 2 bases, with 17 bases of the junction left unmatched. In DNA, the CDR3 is TGTGCCAGCAGACCTATGTGGCGGGAGAGTGGAAACACAGATACGCAGTATTTT. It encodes CASRPMWRESGNTDTQYF. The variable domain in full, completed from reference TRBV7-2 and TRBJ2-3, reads GAGVSQSPSNKVTEKGKDVELRCDPISGHTALYWYRQSLGQGLEFLIYFQGNSAPDKSGLPSDRFSAERTGGSVSTLTIQRTQQEDSAVYLCASRPMWRESGNTDTQYFGPGTRLTVL.

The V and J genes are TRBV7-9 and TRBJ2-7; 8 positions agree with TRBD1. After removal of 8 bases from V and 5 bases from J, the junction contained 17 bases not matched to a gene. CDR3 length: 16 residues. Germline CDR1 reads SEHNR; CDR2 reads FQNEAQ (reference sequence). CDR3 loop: CASSSLPGQGSDEQYF. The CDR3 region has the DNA TGTGCCAGCTCGTCCCTTCCCGGACAGGGCTCGGACGAGCAGTACTTC. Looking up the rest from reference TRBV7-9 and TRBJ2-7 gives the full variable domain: DTGVSQNPRHKITKRGQNVTFRCDPISEHNRLYWYRQTLGQGPEFLTYFQNEAQLEKSRLLSDRFSAERPKGSFSTLEIQRTEQGDSAMYLCASSSLPGQGSDEQYFGPGTRLTVT.

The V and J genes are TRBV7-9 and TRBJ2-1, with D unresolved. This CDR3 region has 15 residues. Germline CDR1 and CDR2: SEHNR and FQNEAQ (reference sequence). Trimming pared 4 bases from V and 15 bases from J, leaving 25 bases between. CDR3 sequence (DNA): TGTGCCAGCAGCTCCCTGGACCCTACCCCGAAGTCTGGGTTCTTC. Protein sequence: CASSSLDPTPKSGFF.

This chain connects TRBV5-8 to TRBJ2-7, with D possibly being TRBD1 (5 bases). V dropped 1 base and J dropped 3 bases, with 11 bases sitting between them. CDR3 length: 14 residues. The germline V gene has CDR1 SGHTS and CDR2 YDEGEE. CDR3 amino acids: CASSLSGQGYEQYF. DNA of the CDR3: TGTGCCAGCAGCTTGTCTGGTCAGGGCTACGAGCAGTACTTC.